This T cell receptor beta chain emerged from a study of Tregs in tolerant kidney transplant recipients. General study results and limits: This study did not directly address biological reproducibility. The small number of patients limits these findings pending further validation.

With respect to this clone: The antigen is unknown.

Profiled with immunoSEQ multiplex PCR; TCRdb holds only in-frame clones, not every one. Among some 110,000 clones listed, roughly nine tenths were seen once. CD4+CD25+CD127- Tregs, CD4+CD25- non-Tregs, CD4 and CD8 cells were sorted. CDR1 SGHTA and CDR2 FQGNSA come from the germline V gene. Trimming took off 1 base at V and 1 base at J, with 7 bases between the two ends. The CDR3 is 14 residues long. This receptor was obtained from a human donor in good health. Sequencing was carried out using CD4+ T cells from blood. The chain uses TRBV7-2 and TRBJ1-2; a weak D match, TRBD1 (5 bases). As DNA, the CDR3 is TGTGCCAGCAGCTTAGAGGGGTTTAACTATGGCTACACCTTC. This gives the protein CASSLEGFNYGYTF.